Shown below are 17 T cell receptor beta chains from a single sample sequenced in a study of early T cells in non-severe SARS-CoV-2 infection. TCRdb fed the 5' RACE reads into MiXCR, producing one record per CDR3 protein. The sample shows 90,000 to 130,000 distinct CDR3 sequences, around 10% of them seen only once. Sequencing was done on a sample of whole blood. The receptors originated from an adult who was a healthcare worker with PCR-confirmed SARS-CoV-2 infection or an uninfected control (not recorded which).

The chain is built from TRBV13 and TRBJ2-2, with 9 bases fitting TRBD1. Germline values: CDR1 PRHDT, CDR2 FYEKMQ (reference sequence). V lost 4 bases to trimming and J lost 7 bases; unmatched junction nucleotides: 7. This CDR3 has 15 residues. CDR3 in DNA: TGTGCCAGCAGCTCCGGGACAGGGAGTGACGGGGAGCTGTTTTTT. Translated: CASSSGTGSDGELFF.

This clonotype was counted ten times or more. The CDR3, as DNA: TGTGCCAGCTCACCCAGACAGGGTCCAAGCTCCTATAATTCACCCCTCCACTTT. Translated, it gives CASSPRQGPSSYNSPLHF. The chain is built from TRBV18 and TRBJ1-6; 7 bases are shared with TRBD1. This CDR3 has 18 amino acids. Losses at the gene ends were 3 bases for V and 0 bases for J; bases not matched to a gene: 8. Germline CDR1 is KGHSH and CDR2 is LQKENI.

This clonotype was detected a few times. The chain uses TRBV7-9 and TRBJ2-5; D not certain. Germline values: CDR1 SEHNR, CDR2 FQNEAQ (reference sequence). Trimming shortened V by 2 bases and J by 1 base, and 8 bases separated the two germline ends. CDR3 length equals 14 residues. The CDR3 DNA is TGTGCCAGCAGCTTACATGGCAGCCAAGAGACCCAGTACTTC. Protein: CASSLHGSQETQYF.

This chain joins TRBV29-1 and TRBJ2-7, with 11 bases that match TRBD2. The CDR3 runs 13 residues. The germline V gene has CDR1 SQVTM and CDR2 ANQGSEA. The ends lost 6 bases at V and 4 bases at J; junction bases unmatched: 5. CDR3 region: CSVTGTSGYEQYF. CDR3 DNA sequence: TGCAGCGTAACCGGGACTAGCGGATACGAGCAGTACTTC.

This clonotype occurred many times. The chain links TRBV12-3 or TRBV12-4 to TRBJ1-1, with 8 bases that match TRBD1. The CDR3 consists of 18 residues. V was clipped by 0 bases and J by 4 bases; unmatched bases: 13. CDR3 nucleotides: TGTGCCAGCAGTTTAGCGGGGACGCAGGGGGCGATCAGCACTGAAGCTTTCTTT. Protein product: CASSLAGTQGAISTEAFF.

Many counts were recorded for this clonotype. V gene TRBV10-1 combines with J gene TRBJ1-3; D gene uncertain. CDR1 is WNHNN and CDR2 is SYGVQD in the germline V gene (reference sequence). The CDR3 runs 14 residues. Trimming pared 10 bases from V and 4 bases from J, leaving 17 bases between. The CDR3 bases are TGCGCCATGCTGAAGGATCGGAAGGGAAACACCATATATTTT. This sequence encodes CAMLKDRKGNTIYF.

This clonotype was recorded at least ten times. The J gene is TRBJ2-1, the V gene TRBV3-1; the D is unclear. The CDR3 is made up of 12 amino acids. Per germline, CDR1 LGHDT and CDR2 YNNKEL (reference sequence). The ends were cut back, 3 bases at V and 10 bases at J, with 10 bases in the middle. As DNA, the CDR3 is TGTGCCAGCAGCCAGGGCCAACAGGAGCAGTTCTTC. This codes for CASSQGQQEQFF.

In its sample, this clonotype was seen many times. J is TRBJ1-1 and V is TRBV7-3; D gene uncertain. The CDR3 loop spans 14 amino acids. The V gene lost 0 bases and the J gene lost 4 bases, with 9 bases spanning the gap. Per germline, CDR1 SGHTA and CDR2 FQGTGA. The CDR3 nucleotides read TGTGCCAGCAGCTTAACACGTATTGGCACTGAAGCTTTCTTT. This codes for CASSLTRIGTEAFF. Together with reference TRBV7-3 and TRBJ1-1, the CDR3 gives the full variable domain: GAGVSQTPSNKVTEKGKYVELRCDPISGHTALYWYRQSLGQGPEFLIYFQGTGAADDSGLPNDRFFAVRPEGSVSTLKIQRTERGDSAVYLCASSLTRIGTEAFFGQGTRLTVV.

This clonotype was seen more than once but under ten times. The CDR3 DNA sequence: TGTGCCAGCAGTGATATGGCAGGGGAAGCTTTCTTT. Amino acid sequence: CASSDMAGEAFF. The genes are TRBV6-1 and TRBJ1-1; TRBD1 might be the D (5 bases). The V end was cut by 3 bases, the J end by 8 bases, with 10 bases between. Germline V gene data show CDR1 as MNHNS and CDR2 as SASEGT. The CDR3 totals 12 residues.

This clonotype has just a few counts. The chain couples TRBV9 to TRBJ1-2; 10 bases agree with TRBD1. V was pared by 4 bases and J by 7 bases, with 7 bases of the junction left unmatched. The germline V gene encodes CDR1 SGDLS and CDR2 YYNGEE. CDR3 length: 14 amino acids. Here the CDR3 reads CASSNDRGPTGYTF. DNA of the CDR3: TGTGCCAGCAGCAATGACAGGGGGCCGACTGGCTACACCTTC. The full variable domain, with the rest looked up from reference TRBV9 and TRBJ1-2, is DSGVTQTPKHLITATGQRVTLRCSPRSGDLSVYWYQQSLDQGLQFLIQYYNGEERAKGNILERFSAQQFPDLHSELNLSSLELGDSALYFCASSNDRGPTGYTFGSGTRLTVV.

The sample holds many counts of this clonotype. This rearrangement joins TRBV4-1 to TRBJ2-7; 8 positions match TRBD2. The CDR3 totals 16 residues. The germline V gene encodes CDR1 MGHRA and CDR2 YSYEKL. The junction had 14 bases not matched to a gene; V was cut back by 8 bases and J by 2 bases. CDR3 coding DNA: TGCGCCAGCGGCGAAGGAATCGGGACTAGTACCTACGAGCAGTACTTC. This codes for CASGEGIGTSTYEQYF.

This rearrangement joins TRBV29-1 to TRBJ2-3; D is unclear. Germline V gene sequence: CDR1 SQVTM, CDR2 ANQGSEA. This CDR3 is 12 amino acids long. The germline V and J ends were trimmed by 4 bases and 2 bases, with 7 bases remaining between them. This CDR3 reads CSVAGFTDTQYF. In DNA, the CDR3 is TGCAGCGTTGCCGGATTCACAGATACGCAGTATTTT.

Notes on this clonotype: Given a much more abundant clone one base away, this may be a read error. The V and J genes are TRBV12-3 or TRBV12-4 and TRBJ2-3; D is possibly TRBD1 (5 bases). There are 14 residues in the CDR3. In DNA form, the CDR3 reads TGTACCAGCAGTTTACGACAGAACACAGATACGCAGTATTTT. Protein sequence: CTSSLRQNTDTQYF.

The genes are TRBV27 and TRBJ2-7; D not resolved. The CDR3 contains 16 residues. Germline V gene lookup returns CDR1 MNHEY and CDR2 SMNVEV (reference sequence). Trimming cost V 3 bases and J 0 bases, with 15 bases left between them. Here the CDR3 DNA reads TGTGCCAGCAGTTTCTCACGCGGTGTAAGCTCCTACGAGCAGTACTTC. Translating it yields CASSFSRGVSSYEQYF.

This clonotype was found many times. The gene calls are TRBV12-3 or TRBV12-4 and TRBJ2-1; D is undetermined. V gave up 2 bases and J gave up 14 bases, with 1 base separating them. The CDR3 runs 8 residues. CDR3: CASSLKFF. In DNA, the CDR3 is TGTGCCAGCAGTTTAAAGTTCTTC.

The chain recombines TRBV12-5 with TRBJ2-1; 12 bases map to TRBD2. Germline CDR1 is LGHNT and CDR2 is FRNRAP. The junction had 9 bases not matched to a gene; V was cut back by 5 bases and J by 10 bases. This CDR3 spans 15 amino acids. CDR3 loop: CASGLAGGPEVEQFF. The CDR3, as DNA: TGTGCTAGTGGTCTAGCGGGAGGGCCTGAGGTCGAGCAGTTCTTC.

This clonotype was seen only a few times. The rearrangement joins TRBV10-3 to TRBJ2-5; the D is unclear. The CDR3 covers 13 residues. Germline CDR1 is ENHRY and CDR2 is SYGVKD. Trimming pared 7 bases from V and 4 bases from J, leaving 13 bases between. The CDR3 reads CAITQAPRETQYF. In DNA form, the CDR3 reads TGTGCCATCACCCAGGCCCCCCGAGAGACCCAGTACTTC.